This is a list of T cell receptor beta chains from one sample in a study of blood T cell repertoires in COVID-19. Assay: immunoSEQ multiplex PCR; the TCRdb copy retains only in-frame clones and omits some. The data hold roughly 65,000 clones, with roughly 84% observed a single time. The material sequenced was peripheral blood. These receptors were obtained from a man aged 50 or older with acute or convalescent COVID-19. CDR3s include the opening cysteine and the closing phenylalanine or tryptophan. Fields, in order: V gene, clone size, D gene, J gene, CDR3 protein, CDR3 DNA. The D gene is left open where the match is weak. Only part of the rows carry a size: once, few, many, or a class if the clone is expanded.

v_gene: TRBV19
abundance: -
d_gene: -
j_gene: TRBJ1-4
CDR3aa: CASSRSDREKLFF
CDR3nt: TGTGCCAGTAGTAGGTCGGACAGAGAGAAACTGTTTTTT

v_gene: TRBV10-3
abundance: -
d_gene: -
j_gene: TRBJ2-7
CDR3aa: CAISESGSTYEQYF
CDR3nt: TGTGCCATCAGTGAGTCGGGCAGCACCTACGAGCAGTACTTC

v_gene: TRBV14
abundance: -
d_gene: -
j_gene: TRBJ1-1
CDR3aa: CASSRIQGAEAFF
CDR3nt: TGTGCCAGCAGCCGGATACAGGGCGCTGAAGCTTTCTTT

v_gene: TRBV3-1/TRBV3-2
abundance: once
d_gene: TRBD1
j_gene: TRBJ2-2
CDR3aa: CASRRQGRVSGELFF
CDR3nt: TGTGCCAGCAGAAGACAGGGGCGGGTCTCCGGGGAGCTGTTTTTT

v_gene: TRBV5-4
abundance: -
d_gene: TRBD1
j_gene: TRBJ1-3
CDR3aa: CASSRDSVSGNTIYF
CDR3nt: TGTGCCAGCAGCAGGGACAGCGTCTCTGGAAACACCATATATTTT

v_gene: TRBV6-5
abundance: -
d_gene: TRBD1
j_gene: TRBJ1-2
CDR3aa: CASSRTRQGPSGYTF
CDR3nt: TGTGCCAGCAGCCGAACCAGACAGGGCCCGAGTGGCTACACCTTC

v_gene: TRBV28
abundance: -
d_gene: -
j_gene: TRBJ1-5
CDR3aa: CASSFRIGQGLDQPQHF
CDR3nt: TGTGCCAGCAGTTTCCGAATCGGGCAGGGATTGGATCAGCCCCAGCATTTT

v_gene: TRBV12-5
abundance: -
d_gene: TRBD1
j_gene: TRBJ2-1
CDR3aa: CASGRPDRDYNEQFF
CDR3nt: TGTGCTAGTGGTCGCCCGGACAGGGACTACAATGAGCAGTTCTTC

v_gene: TRBV7-3
abundance: -
d_gene: TRBD1
j_gene: TRBJ1-6
CDR3aa: CASSQGGSGLYNSPLHF
CDR3nt: TGTGCCAGCAGCCAGGGGGGATCAGGGCTGTATAATTCACCCCTCCACTTT

v_gene: TRBV4-2
abundance: once
d_gene: TRBD1
j_gene: TRBJ1-2
CDR3aa: CASCGVMSGTGDYGYTF
CDR3nt: TGTGCCAGCTGTGGGGTCATGTCCGGGACAGGGGACTATGGCTACACCTTC

v_gene: TRBV28
abundance: -
d_gene: -
j_gene: TRBJ1-5
CDR3aa: CASSPPRQRINQPQHF
CDR3nt: TGTGCCAGCAGTCCACCAAGACAGAGGATAAATCAGCCCCAGCATTTT

v_gene: TRBV7-9
abundance: -
d_gene: TRBD1
j_gene: TRBJ2-7
CDR3aa: CASSRDSLYEQYF
CDR3nt: TGTGCCAGCAGCAGGGACAGCCTATACGAGCAGTACTTC

v_gene: TRBV11-1
abundance: -
d_gene: TRBD1
j_gene: TRBJ2-7
CDR3aa: CASSLGTGGEQYF
CDR3nt: TGTGCCAGCAGCTTGGGGACAGGGGGCGAGCAGTACTTC

v_gene: TRBV9
abundance: -
d_gene: -
j_gene: TRBJ2-2
CDR3aa: CASSVGLTGNTGELFF
CDR3nt: TGTGCCAGCAGCGTAGGACTCACGGGGAACACCGGGGAGCTGTTTTTT

v_gene: TRBV19
abundance: -
d_gene: -
j_gene: TRBJ1-5
CDR3aa: CASSFREANQPQHF
CDR3nt: TGTGCCAGTAGTTTCCGGGAGGCCAATCAGCCCCAGCATTTT

v_gene: TRBV27
abundance: -
d_gene: TRBD2
j_gene: TRBJ2-7
CDR3aa: CASSPGTSGRFEQYF
CDR3nt: TGTGCCAGCAGTCCCGGGACTAGCGGGAGGTTTGAGCAGTACTTC

v_gene: TRBV4-2
abundance: once
d_gene: TRBD2
j_gene: TRBJ2-2
CDR3aa: CASSLGTSGGITGELFF
CDR3nt: TGTGCCAGCAGCCTCGGGACTAGCGGGGGGATCACCGGGGAGCTGTTTTTT

v_gene: TRBV19
abundance: -
d_gene: TRBD1
j_gene: TRBJ1-2
CDR3aa: CASLTGQGDYGYTF
CDR3nt: TGTGCCAGTCTTACGGGACAGGGCGACTATGGCTACACCTTC

v_gene: TRBV6-1
abundance: -
d_gene: -
j_gene: TRBJ1-1
CDR3aa: CASSEERVMNTEAFF
CDR3nt: TGTGCCAGCAGTGAAGAGAGGGTCATGAACACTGAAGCTTTCTTT

v_gene: TRBV27
abundance: -
d_gene: -
j_gene: TRBJ1-3
CDR3aa: CASSPLSGNTIYF
CDR3nt: TGTGCCAGCAGTCCCCTCTCTGGAAACACCATATATTTT

v_gene: TRBV30
abundance: -
d_gene: TRBD1
j_gene: TRBJ1-6
CDR3aa: CAWSVQGWNSPLHF
CDR3nt: TGTGCCTGGAGTGTACAGGGGTGGAATTCACCCCTCCACTTT

v_gene: TRBV14
abundance: -
d_gene: TRBD2
j_gene: TRBJ2-1
CDR3aa: CASSQDPAGGWEQFF
CDR3nt: TGTGCCAGCAGCCAAGATCCAGCGGGAGGATGGGAGCAGTTCTTC

v_gene: TRBV10-3
abundance: -
d_gene: -
j_gene: TRBJ1-3
CDR3aa: CAIRGGESGNTIYF
CDR3nt: TGTGCCATCAGAGGGGGAGAGTCTGGAAACACCATATATTTT

v_gene: TRBV2
abundance: -
d_gene: -
j_gene: TRBJ1-1
CDR3aa: CASSERPLMNTEAFF
CDR3nt: TGTGCCAGCAGTGAACGTCCACTTATGAACACTGAAGCTTTCTTT

v_gene: TRBV19
abundance: -
d_gene: TRBD1
j_gene: TRBJ2-2
CDR3aa: CASSKRTGVNTGELFF
CDR3nt: TGTGCCAGTAGTAAAAGGACAGGGGTTAACACCGGGGAGCTGTTTTTT

v_gene: TRBV5-6
abundance: -
d_gene: -
j_gene: TRBJ1-3
CDR3aa: CASSLGPPGGVKRNTIYF
CDR3nt: TGTGCCAGCAGCTTGGGTCCCCCAGGAGGGGTGAAGAGAAACACCATATATTTT